Listed below are T cell receptor beta chains from one sample, sequenced in a study of cytomegalovirus exposure and HLA in healthy donors. The data were produced by immunoSEQ multiplex PCR, yet TCRdb's version contains in-frame clones alone and is incomplete. This repertoire shows about 98,000 clones, roughly 87% found once; its top ten account for under 6.5%. The sequenced sample was PBMCs. These receptors originate from a man aged 18 to 35 in good health and CMV-seropositive. Each CDR3 is given with its conserved first and last residue. A D gene is named only where the DNA matches it firmly. Clone size is stated in some rows and not others, as once, few, many or a class when expanded.

TRBJ2-1,TRBV14,TRBD2,.,TGTGCCAGCAGCCAAGACTTAGCGGGAGTGACGCATGAGCAGTTCTTC,CASSQDLAGVTHEQFF
TRBJ2-5,TRBV7-9,.,.,TGTGCCAGCAGCTTAGTTCTAGTAGAGACCCAGTACTTC,CASSLVLVETQYF
TRBJ2-7,TRBV4-1,.,.,TGCGCCAGCAGCCAAGGATACACGGGAGCTCCCGAGCAGTACTTC,CASSQGYTGAPEQYF
TRBJ2-7,TRBV11-1,.,.,TGTGCCAGCAGCCTCCTTTTTGGCGGAGGCTACTACGAGCAGTACTTC,CASSLLFGGGYYEQYF
TRBJ1-1,TRBV6-1,.,.,TGTGCCAGCAGTCCCCCCAGTACGTCTGAAGCTTTCTTT,CASSPPSTSEAFF
TRBJ2-5,TRBV7-2,.,.,TGTGCCAGCAACCAGGGGTTTCGAGAGACCCAGTACTTC,CASNQGFRETQYF
TRBJ1-2,TRBV4-1,.,once,TGCGCCAGCAGCCAAGAAGGGTTTGTATCTGGGACAAAGCACTATGGCTACACCTTC,CASSQEGFVSGTKHYGYTF
TRBJ2-7,TRBV4-1,TRBD2,few,TGCGCCAGCAGCCAAGATCCAGCGGGGAGTCACTACGAGCAGTACTTC,CASSQDPAGSHYEQYF
TRBJ1-2,TRBV6-1,TRBD1,.,TGTGCCAGCAGTGCTCCGGGACAGGCTGTCTATGGCTACACCTTC,CASSAPGQAVYGYTF
TRBJ2-1,TRBV7-3,TRBD1,.,TGTGCCAGCAGCTTCCGACAGGGCAATGAGCAGTTCTTC,CASSFRQGNEQFF
TRBJ1-2,TRBV9,.,.,TGTGCCAGCAGCGTAGATGGAGGACAGCCTAACTATGGCTACACCTTC,CASSVDGGQPNYGYTF
TRBJ2-2,TRBV19,TRBD2,.,TGTGCCAGTAGACCGACCACTAGCGGGAGGACCGGGGAGCTGTTTTTT,CASRPTTSGRTGELFF
TRBJ1-2,TRBV6-6,.,once,TGTGCCAGCAGTTATGAGGCGTATGGCTACACCTTC,CASSYEAYGYTF
TRBJ1-6,TRBV28,.,.,TGTGCCAGCAGTCTCCCACTATTCCCCCTCCACTTT,CASSLPLFPLHF
TRBJ1-2,TRBV15,TRBD1,.,TGTGCCACCAGCAGAGATCTTGGGACAGGGGGCCAGGCGAACTATGGCTACACCTTC,CATSRDLGTGGQANYGYTF
TRBJ1-1,TRBV18,.,.,TGTGCCAGCTCACCATCGGGACACGAGAACACTGAAGCTTTCTTT,CASSPSGHENTEAFF
TRBJ2-2,TRBV9,TRBD1,.,TGTGCCAGCAGCACAAACCCCTCGACAGGGATCATGACCGGGGAGCTGTTTTTT,CASSTNPSTGIMTGELFF
TRBJ2-7,TRBV15,.,.,TGTGCCACCAGCAGCCGGGATGGGATCTACGAGCAGTACTTC,CATSSRDGIYEQYF
TRBJ2-7,TRBV11-3,.,.,TGTGCCAGCAGCTTAGGTGACAGAAGCTACGAGCAGTACTTC,CASSLGDRSYEQYF
TRBJ2-1,TRBV20-1,.,.,TGCAGTGCTAGCCAATACAATGAGCAGTTCTTC,CSASQYNEQFF
TRBJ2-1,TRBV10-3,TRBD2,.,TGTGCCATCAGTGAGTACACTAGCGGGAGCGATGAGCAGTTCTTC,CAISEYTSGSDEQFF
TRBJ2-7,TRBV10-3,TRBD1,.,TGTGCCATCAGCGCAACAGGGGCCAAGGGGGAGCAGTACTTC,CAISATGAKGEQYF
TRBJ2-7,TRBV5-1,TRBD2,.,TGCGCCAGCAGTAACCGACTAGCGGGAGGTAATGAGCAGTACTTC,CASSNRLAGGNEQYF
TRBJ1-4,TRBV7-2,.,.,TGTGCCAGCAGCCCCGGGACTGCAACTAATGAAAAACTGTTTTTT,CASSPGTATNEKLFF
TRBJ2-5,TRBV9,.,.,TGTGCCAGCAGCGTAGAGGCGGGACAAGAGACCCAGTACTTC,CASSVEAGQETQYF
TRBJ2-2,TRBV11-2,TRBD1,.,TGTGCCAGCAACGCACCAGGGGGTAGTAGGAACACCGGGGAGCTGTTTTTT,CASNAPGGSRNTGELFF
TRBJ2-1,TRBV14,.,.,TGTGCCAGCAGCCACCTGACAGCCTACAATGAGCAGTTCTTC,CASSHLTAYNEQFF
TRBJ1-1,TRBV9,TRBD1,.,TGTGCCGGACAGGGACAGCCCTTGAACACTGAAGCTTTCTTT,CAGQGQPLNTEAFF
TRBJ1-4,TRBV28,.,.,TGTGCCAGCAGCTCTACAGGGATTGAAAAACTGTTTTTT,CASSSTGIEKLFF
TRBJ2-5,TRBV28,TRBD1,.,TGTGCCAGCAGACGACAGGGGAAGGAGACCCAGTACTTC,CASRRQGKETQYF
TRBJ2-1,TRBV9,.,.,TGTGCCAGCAGCGTAGGGGACTGGAAGAACAATGAGCAGTTCTTC,CASSVGDWKNNEQFF
TRBJ2-3,TRBV27,TRBD1,.,TGTGCCAGCAGACCGGGACAGGCCACAGATACGCAGTATTTT,CASRPGQATDTQYF
TRBJ2-7,TRBV11-3,TRBD2,.,TGTGCCAGCAGCTTAGCGTCTTCTAGCGGTCTTAGCTCCTACGAGCAGTACTTC,CASSLASSSGLSSYEQYF
TRBJ1-1,TRBV2,.,.,TGTGCCAGCAGTGAATACCGCGGCACTGAAGCTTTCTTT,CASSEYRGTEAFF
TRBJ2-7,TRBV7-2,TRBD1,.,TGTGCCAGCGGCACCGGGACAGGGGGTTACGAGCAGTACTTC,CASGTGTGGYEQYF
TRBJ2-7,TRBV6-1,TRBD1,.,TGTGCCAGCAGCCAACCGGGACAGGGGACTGAGCAGTACTTC,CASSQPGQGTEQYF
TRBJ1-5,TRBV7-6,.,.,TGTGCCAGCAGCTTAGCGGCCAATCAGCCCCAGCATTTT,CASSLAANQPQHF
TRBJ1-4,TRBV5-1,TRBD1,.,TGCGCCAGCAGCTCGGGACAGGGTAATGAAAAACTGTTTTTT,CASSSGQGNEKLFF
TRBJ1-3,TRBV7-6,.,.,TGTGCCAGCAGCTTAGATCGTGGAGTTTACTCTGGAAACACCATATATTTT,CASSLDRGVYSGNTIYF
TRBJ2-5,TRBV7-2,TRBD1,.,TGTGCCAGCAGCTTAGACCCAGGGGGCCGGGAGACCCAGTACTTC,CASSLDPGGRETQYF
TRBJ2-1,TRBV7-9,.,.,TGTGCCAGCGGCGCACGGGCTAGCAGTTACAATGAGCAGTTCTTC,CASGARASSYNEQFF
TRBJ2-7,TRBV5-6,.,.,TGTGCCAGCAGCTTGGACCCGTCGGCGGGGGAGCAGTACTTC,CASSLDPSAGEQYF
TRBJ1-1,TRBV11-3,.,.,TGTGCCACCAAAACTAGAGGGGGGGGCACTGAAGCTTTCTTT,CATKTRGGGTEAFF
TRBJ1-3,TRBV5-5,TRBD1,.,TGTGCCAGCAGCTCAGGGGGCGCGGGGTCTGGAAACACCATATATTTT,CASSSGGAGSGNTIYF
TRBJ2-3,TRBV7-2,.,.,TGTGCCAGCAGCCGGGCGGGACTCCCGGGGACAGATACGCAGTATTTT,CASSRAGLPGTDTQYF
TRBJ2-7,TRBV5-4,.,.,TGTGCCAGCAGCTTGGGTAACGAGCAGTACTTC,CASSLGNEQYF
TRBJ2-7,TRBV6-5,TRBD1,.,TGTGCCAGCAGACAACAAAATACAGGGGACTACGAGCAGTACTTC,CASRQQNTGDYEQYF